This TCR beta chain came from a study of regulatory T cells in long-lasting Graves disease. Germline V CDR1 and CDR2: MNHNS, SASEGT. Trimming took off 4 bases at V and 8 bases at J, with 16 bases between the two ends. The CDR3 has 14 residues. This clonotype was seen repeatedly, ten times or more. Its target is not known. Whole-study findings and limits: The TCR repertoire of persistent Graves' patients was less diverse than that of newly diagnosed ones. Small numbers of samples may have cut accuracy. Persistent cases favored TRBV28, TRBJ1-2 and TRBJ2-5.

Time point denoted: newly diagnosed GD, antithyroid drugs for less than 3 months. Scientists built the TCR library using RNA that was extracted from PBMCs. Xi'an, China, was home to the endocrinology department that provided patients. Arm-PCR of CDR3 regions and iRepertoire HTBI primers were the basis on which TCR beta libraries were built. TCRdb recomputed calls from the multiplex PCR reads with MiXCR, one row per CDR3 protein. This table holds 350,000 to 400,000 distinct CDR3 sequences, about 16% found once. V usage is TRBV6-1 and J usage is TRBJ2-3; tentatively, D is TRBD1 or TRBD2 (6 bases each). Specimen: peripheral blood mononuclear cells (PBMCs), collected at new diagnosis, from a patient treated with antithyroid drugs. This sequence was found in a female donor with Graves disease. CDR3 sequence reads: CASSVGGQSFTQYF. DNA for the CDR3: TGTGCCAGCAGTGTGGGAGGACAGAGCTTTACGCAGTATTTT.